These T cell receptor beta chains were read from a single sample in a study of CD8 T cells in Susac syndrome. Each CDR3 protein gets one entry after TCRdb re-called the immunoSEQ multiplex PCR reads with MiXCR. The sample has roughly 130,000 distinct CDR3 sequences, roughly 94% seen once; the top ten hold approximately 0.12%. The sequencing input was CD4+ T cells from PBMCs. All receptors derive from a human donor with multiple sclerosis. CDR3s include the opening cysteine and the closing phenylalanine or tryptophan.

>TRBV5-1|TRBJ2-4
CASTPGSTVPDIQYF
>TRBV6-5|TRBJ2-5
CASSSPRGSQETQYF
>TRBV28|TRBJ1-2
CASSLTGGNYGYTF
>TRBV11-2|TRBJ2-2
CASSLEDRYPNTGELFF
>TRBV23-1|TRBJ1-5
CASSQPGGNQPQHF
>TRBV25-1|TRBJ2-3
CASSEGGSTDTQYF
>TRBV29-1|TRBJ1-2
CSGGTAYEGYTF
>TRBV7-2|TRBJ2-7
CASSYTSGASSYEQYF
>TRBV5-6|TRBJ1-5
CASSSTGGSNQPQHF
>TRBV6-5|TRBJ2-4
CASSETGNIQYF
>TRBV7-2|TRBJ1-6
CASSSSGGDNSPLHF
>TRBV2|TRBJ2-6
CASSPGGESGANVLTF
>TRBV18|TRBJ1-3
CASSPDSGNTIYF
>TRBV28|TRBJ2-7
CASSWGFHYEQYF
>TRBV9|TRBJ1-4
CASSVVGGATNEKLFF
>TRBV7-9|TRBJ2-5
CASRPGLETETQYF
>TRBV25-1|TRBJ2-6
CASSKRGSGANVLTF
>TRBV9|TRBJ1-1
CASSGRRNTEAFF
>TRBV27|TRBJ2-1
CASSFGGLAWVNEQFF
>TRBV7-9|TRBJ2-7
CASSGGVTGGYEQYF
>TRBV5-1|TRBJ2-2
CASSTETGNTGELFF
>TRBV7-8|TRBJ1-1
CASSMDRVGTEAFF
>TRBV19|TRBJ1-5
CASTAGLHQPQHF
>TRBV6-2/TRBV6-3|TRBJ2-7
CASSRLVVSYEQYF
>TRBV11-2|TRBJ1-3
CASSLTSPGNTIYF
>TRBV27|TRBJ2-1
CASRTGGSGNEQFF
>TRBV20-1|TRBJ2-1
CSADGRTYNEQFF
>TRBV3-1|TRBJ2-1
CASLAGGQDEQFF
>TRBV19|TRBJ2-5
CASSGLAGGEETQYF
>TRBV7-9|TRBJ1-4
CASTWFQGTNEKLFF
>TRBV15|TRBJ1-1
CATSRVLNTEAFF
>TRBV7-9|TRBJ2-3
CASSHRGTGGLTDTQYF
>TRBV20-1|TRBJ2-3
CSPAGYRTDTQYF
>TRBV7-9|TRBJ1-1
CASSDGGPNTEAFF
>TRBV7-9|TRBJ2-7
CASSSLGLSYEQYF
>TRBV7-2|TRBJ2-5
CASSLYKGAGETQYF
>TRBV30|TRBJ2-1
CAWRERNEQFF
>TRBV20-1|TRBJ1-6
CSASLRSYNSPLHF
>TRBV25-1|TRBJ2-3
CASSDIGGTDTQYF
>TRBV20-1|TRBJ2-7
CSARIVHEQYF
>TRBV18|TRBJ1-1
CASSPLPGQGNTEAFF
>TRBV5-1|TRBJ1-2
CASSLGGNQRPVSDGYTF
>TRBV19|TRBJ2-6
CASSMNSGANVLTF
>TRBV10-3|TRBJ1-1
CAISESDGMNTEAFF
>TRBV6-5|TRBJ1-2
CASSYSWDSSLGGYGYTF
>TRBV6-1|TRBJ2-5
CASSPRRTSGVGTQYF
>TRBV20-1|TRBJ2-1
CSARDRGDHEQFF
>TRBV3-1|TRBJ1-2
CASSPTLSTGPNYGYTF
>TRBV11-2|TRBJ1-1
CASSLEGKTEAFF
>TRBV20-1|TRBJ2-5
CSAPRLAGGQETQYF
>TRBV7-3|TRBJ1-1
CASSPIQNTEAFF
>TRBV24-1|TRBJ2-3
CATSDAGTSGRPRTDTQYF
>TRBV9|TRBJ1-3
CASSAEVSGNTIYF
>TRBV20-1|TRBJ2-4
CSAGQTKNIQYF
>TRBV18|TRBJ1-3
CASSPRTRRVSGNTIYF
>TRBV25-1|TRBJ1-2
CASSAPGQGYGYTF
>TRBV30|TRBJ2-2
CAWGSGFSNTGELFF
>TRBV15|TRBJ2-7
CATSRDQVSSSYEQYF
>TRBV10-1|TRBJ2-7
CADCGGTHSYEQYF